Below, 30 T cell receptor beta chains from the same sample are listed, as sequenced in a study of blood T cell repertoires in COVID-19. Sequencing used immunoSEQ multiplex PCR; TCRdb keeps in-frame clones, though not all of them. The table records some 200,000 clones, roughly four fifths of them present only once. Sequenced material: PBMCs or T cells enriched from blood (not recorded which). The receptors derive from a man aged 35-49 years who had recovered from COVID-19.

The chain combines TRBV29-1 with TRBJ2-1; possible D gene TRBD2, 6 bases. V lost 6 bases and J lost 0, with 9 bases in between. This CDR3 has 13 amino acids. Germline assignment: CDR1 SQVTM and CDR2 ANQGSEA. The CDR3 protein is CSVAGRSYNEQFF. The DNA of the CDR3 is TGCAGCGTAGCGGGCCGCTCCTACAATGAGCAGTTCTTC.

The chain recombines TRBV15 with TRBJ2-1; TRBD1 agrees at 7 bases. The CDR3 sequence is 17 residues long. J lost 0 bases, V lost 2 bases, and 7 bases had no gene match. Germline CDR1 and CDR2: LNHNV and YYDKDF (reference sequence). The DNA for the CDR3 is TGTGCCACCAGCAGAAACCCCCCAGGGGGCTCCTACAATGAGCAGTTCTTC. It encodes CATSRNPPGGSYNEQFF.

The V and J genes are TRBV4-1 and TRBJ2-3, with D possibly being TRBD1 (5 bases). The CDR3 runs 20 residues. Trimming stripped 2 bases from V and 2 bases from J, with 26 bases between. In germline, CDR1 is MGHRA, CDR2 YSYEKL. CDR3 coding DNA: TGCGCCAGCAGCCAAAGAAGTTCATGGCCAGGGCTCCATACCACAGATACGCAGTATTTT. It specifies CASSQRSSWPGLHTTDTQYF.

This clone was found once. The chain employs TRBV2 and TRBJ1-3; D is possibly TRBD1 (6 bases). The CDR3 is 15 residues long. The germline gives CDR1 SNHLY, CDR2 FYNNEI. Trimming removed 6 bases at V and 0 bases at J, with 12 bases between. The CDR3 nucleotides read TGTGCCAGCAGGCCCACAGGGAGCTCTGGAAACACCATATATTTT. This translates into CASRPTGSSGNTIYF. Combining the CDR3 with reference TRBV2 and TRBJ1-3 gives the whole variable domain EPEVTQTPSHQVTQMGQEVILRCVPISNHLYFYWYRQILGQKVEFLVSFYNNEISEKSEIFDDQFSVERPDGSNFTLKIRSTKLEDSAMYFCASRPTGSSGNTIYFGEGSWLTVV.

The chain links TRBV3-1 (or the pseudogene TRBV3-2) to TRBJ2-7; TRBD2 matches 8 bases. The germline gives CDR1 LGHDT, CDR2 YNNKEL (reference sequence). V shed 0 bases, J shed 0 bases, and the junction held 4 bases outside the gene matches. This CDR3 comprises 16 residues. Written as DNA, the CDR3 is TGTGCCAGCAGCCAAGATTCCCTAGCGGGCTCCTACGAGCAGTACTTC. It is translated as CASSQDSLAGSYEQYF.

The CDR3 DNA reads TGTGCCAGCAGCTTAGCTGGGACAGACAACATGAACACTGAAGCTTTCTTT. Translation: CASSLAGTDNMNTEAFF. The rearrangement uses TRBV11-2 and TRBJ1-1; TRBD1 aligns across 7 bases. From germline, CDR1 is SGHAT and CDR2 FQNNGV. J gave up 0 bases and V 1 base, and 8 bases lay outside the gene matches. There are 17 residues in the CDR3.

The CDR3 spells CASSGQGKGGYTF. The CDR3, as DNA: TGTGCCAGCAGCGGACAGGGGAAAGGGGGCTACACCTTC. The chain couples TRBV25-1 to TRBJ1-2, with TRBD1 matching over 9 bases. The trim removed 6 bases at V and 8 bases at J, leaving 7 bases unmatched. Per germline, CDR1 MGHDK and CDR2 SYGVNS. This CDR3 region has 13 residues.

The rearrangement uses TRBV11-3 and TRBJ2-4, with 11 positions matching TRBD1. The CDR3 loop spans 15 amino acids. The ends lost 4 bases at V and 4 bases at J; junction bases unmatched: 3. CDR1 SGHNT and CDR2 YENEEA come from the germline V gene. CDR3 sequence reads: CASSYGQGAKNIQYF. The CDR3 DNA follows: TGTGCCAGCAGCTACGGACAGGGGGCAAAAAACATTCAGTACTTC.

This clone was seen a single time. This chain uses TRBV9 with TRBJ1-3; the match to TRBD1 covers 7 bases. J lost 1 base, V lost 2 bases, and 3 bases had no gene match. Germline values: CDR1 SGDLS, CDR2 YYNGEE. The CDR3 sequence is 15 residues long. CDR3 sequence: CASSVSGGSGNTIYF. CDR3 DNA: TGTGCCAGCAGCGTCTCAGGGGGTTCTGGAAACACCATATATTTT.

As to this clone: Other DNA variants within this sample encode the same CDR3. The chain recombines TRBV12-3 or TRBV12-4 with TRBJ2-3, with D maybe TRBD2 (5 bases). V was trimmed by 7 bases and J by 0 bases, leaving 8 bases between them. The length of the CDR3 is 13 residues. The CDR3, as DNA: TGTGCCAGCACTGGCGGGAGCACAGATACGCAGTATTTT. This translates into CASTGGSTDTQYF.

The J gene is TRBJ1-4, the V gene TRBV5-1; D call uncertain. The CDR3 has 15 amino acids. V was trimmed by 0 bases and J by 0 bases, leaving 6 bases between them. Germline lookup yields CDR1 SGHRS and CDR2 YFSETQ. This chain's CDR3 is CASSLGVATNEKLFF. The CDR3 DNA is TGCGCCAGCAGCTTGGGAGTTGCAACTAATGAAAAACTGTTTTTT. Full variable domain (rest looked up from reference TRBV5-1 and TRBJ1-4): KAGVTQTPRYLIKTRGQQVTLSCSPISGHRSVSWYQQTPGQGLQFLFEYFSETQRNKGNFPGRFSGRQFSNSRSEMNVSTLELGDSALYLCASSLGVATNEKLFFGSGTQLSVL.

The J gene is TRBJ2-5, the V gene TRBV4-1; 9 nucleotides align to TRBD2. Germline V lookup: CDR1 MGHRA, CDR2 YSYEKL. The J segment lost 6 bases and the V segment lost 4 bases, leaving 18 bases of the junction unmatched. This CDR3 has 18 residues. CDR3 amino acids: CASSPIGAGGGLGKTQYF. The CDR3 DNA sequence: TGCGCCAGCAGCCCTATAGGAGCGGGGGGAGGATTGGGGAAGACCCAGTACTTC.

The chain joins TRBV5-4 to TRBJ2-1; perhaps TRBD2 as D (7 bases). Trimming took 0 bases from V and 4 from J, leaving 14 bases between them. The CDR3 covers 16 residues. CDR1 SGHNT and CDR2 YYREEE come from the germline V gene (reference sequence). The CDR3 protein is CASSLGGGSYYNEQFF. The DNA for the CDR3 is TGTGCCAGCAGCTTGGGCGGGGGCTCTTATTACAATGAGCAGTTCTTC.

J is TRBJ1-3 and V is TRBV29-1; 9 positions agree with TRBD1. This CDR3 has 15 residues. Trimming at V came to 1 base and at J to 3 bases, leaving 4 bases not matched to a gene. The V gene's germline CDR1 is SQVTM and CDR2 ANQGSEA. The CDR3 protein is CSVEGTGGGGNTIYF. As DNA, the CDR3 is TGCAGCGTTGAAGGAACAGGGGGCGGTGGAAACACCATATATTTT. Drawing the rest from reference TRBV29-1 and TRBJ1-3, the complete variable domain is SAVISQKPSRDICQRGTSLTIQCQVDSQVTMMFWYRQQPGQSLTLIATANQGSEATYESGFVIDKFPISRPNLTFSTLTVSNMSPEDSSIYLCSVEGTGGGGNTIYFGEGSWLTVV.

The rearrangement joins TRBV24-1 to TRBJ1-2, with unresolved D. The germline V gene has CDR1 KGHDR and CDR2 SFDVKD. The CDR3 consists of 13 residues. V was cut by 3 bases and J by 7 bases, with 11 bases left in between. The CDR3 is CATSDKSWAGYTF. The CDR3 DNA is TGTGCCACCAGTGATAAGTCGTGGGCTGGCTACACCTTC.

The chain uses TRBV19 and TRBJ2-1; the D gene is possibly TRBD2 (6 bases). There are 13 residues in the CDR3. V lost 11 bases and J 4 bases, leaving 15 bases between the germline ends. From germline, CDR1 is LNHDA and CDR2 SQIVND (reference sequence). CDR3 amino acids: CASGTHLYNEQFF. DNA of the CDR3: TGTGCCTCCGGGACTCACCTTTACAATGAGCAGTTCTTC.

This rearrangement joins TRBV2 to TRBJ1-1; D unclear. Germline V gene lookup returns CDR1 SNHLY and CDR2 FYNNEI. Trimming took off 5 bases at V and 4 bases at J, with 11 bases between the two ends. This CDR3 contains 13 residues. CDR3 sequence reads: CASSLFIATEAFF. DNA of the CDR3: TGTGCCAGCAGTCTGTTCATAGCCACTGAAGCTTTCTTT.

The chain links TRBV25-1 to TRBJ1-2; TRBD1 matches 9 bases. The CDR3 extends over 14 amino acids. Germline CDR1 MGHDK, CDR2 SYGVNS. With 7 bases clipped from V and 8 bases from J, the junction kept 11 bases outside the gene matches. CDR3 sequence: CASTGLGTGTGYTF. The CDR3 DNA reads TGTGCCAGCACCGGACTCGGGACAGGGACGGGCTACACCTTC.

This clone was observed a handful of times. The chain uses TRBV5-4 and TRBJ1-4; D not certain. Trimming removed 4 bases at V and 5 bases at J, with 18 bases between. CDR1 and CDR2 (germline): SGHNT, YYREEE (reference sequence). The CDR3 has 16 amino acids. In DNA, the CDR3 is TGTGCCAGCAGCCTATCTACCGAGGAGGAAAATGAAAAACTGTTTTTT. It encodes CASSLSTEEENEKLFF.

The chain couples TRBV9 to TRBJ1-4; TRBD1 matches at 9 bases. V lost 5 bases and J lost 11; bases outside the gene matches: 4. Germline V gene data show CDR1 as SGDLS and CDR2 as YYNGEE. This CDR3 contains 12 residues. The CDR3 DNA reads as TGTGCCAGCAGTTCTGGGACAGGGAAACTGTTTTTT. Amino acid sequence: CASSSGTGKLFF.

The chain carries TRBV10-3 and TRBJ2-1, with a weak D call TRBD2 (6 bases). V lost 0 bases, J lost 4 bases, and 13 bases lay in between. Germline V gene lookup returns CDR1 ENHRY and CDR2 SYGVKD. This CDR3 contains 16 residues. The CDR3 DNA follows: TGTGCCATCAGTGAGTCGCTAGGGGAGGTATACAATGAGCAGTTCTTC. The encoded protein is CAISESLGEVYNEQFF.

The chain couples TRBV2 to TRBJ2-7; 7 bases align to TRBD1. J gave up 6 bases and V 6 bases, and 14 bases lay outside the gene matches. CDR1 is SNHLY and CDR2 is FYNNEI in the germline V gene. The CDR3 has 15 residues. In DNA, the CDR3 is TGTGCCAGCAGCACAGGGGAAATTGCCCCTTCCGAGCAGTACTTC. Its protein is CASSTGEIAPSEQYF.

This clone appeared a few times. V and J are TRBV18 and TRBJ1-2; possibly TRBD1 for D (5 bases). V lost 4 bases to trimming and J lost 0 bases, with 6 bases between them. The CDR3 runs to 13 residues. Germline CDR1 is KGHSH and CDR2 is LQKENI. The chain's CDR3 is CASSRQTNYGYTF. Written as DNA, the CDR3 is TGTGCCAGCTCACGACAGACTAACTATGGCTACACCTTC.

This sequence joins TRBV6-4 and TRBJ1-2; maybe TRBD1 (5 bases). Germline CDR1 and CDR2: MRHNA and SNTAGT. Deletions cut 2 bases from V and 8 bases from J, with 12 bases between. The CDR3 runs to 13 residues. CDR3 loop: CASSDRTGGGYTF. The DNA for the CDR3 is TGTGCCAGCAGTGACCGTACAGGAGGGGGCTACACCTTC.

This clone was found once. This rearrangement joins TRBV25-1 to TRBJ1-2; D not certain. The V gene's germline CDR1 is MGHDK and CDR2 SYGVNS. The CDR3 loop spans 12 amino acids. Trimming stripped 9 bases from V and 8 bases from J, with 16 bases between. The chain's CDR3 is CASWVRGIGYTF. CDR3 DNA: TGTGCCAGTTGGGTCCGCGGGATCGGCTACACCTTC.

This chain links TRBV19 with TRBJ1-1, with 12 nucleotides matching TRBD1. The CDR3 is 17 residues long. V was clipped by 6 bases and J by 7 bases; unmatched bases: 15. Germline CDR1 reads LNHDA; CDR2 reads SQIVND (reference sequence). The CDR3 nucleotides are TGTGCCAGTAGGCTTTTAAGGGGGACAGGGGGCTCGGGTGAAGCTTTCTTT. Amino acid sequence: CASRLLRGTGGSGEAFF. The full variable domain, its missing parts supplied by reference TRBV19 and TRBJ1-1, is DGGITQSPKYLFRKEGQNVTLSCEQNLNHDAMYWYRQDPGQGLRLIYYSQIVNDFQKGDIAEGYSVSREKKESFPLTVTSAQKNPTAFYLCASRLLRGTGGSGEAFFGQGTRLTVV.

The chain recombines TRBV9 with TRBJ2-1; TRBD1 might be the D (6 bases). With 4 bases removed from V and 4 bases from J, the gap between germline ends came to 12 bases. The CDR3 has 14 amino acids. The germline V gene encodes CDR1 SGDLS and CDR2 YYNGEE. CDR3 bases: TGTGCCAGCAGCTCCTGGGGACAATACAATGAGCAGTTCTTC. It codes for CASSSWGQYNEQFF.

The gene calls are TRBV29-1 and TRBJ2-7; 7 nucleotides match TRBD1. Unmatched junction bases numbered 4, after V lost 1 base and J lost 4 bases. The CDR3 totals 13 residues. Germline V gene lookup returns CDR1 SQVTM and CDR2 ANQGSEA. The CDR3 is CSVEGQGQYEQYF. CDR3 nucleotides: TGCAGCGTTGAAGGTCAGGGACAGTACGAGCAGTACTTC.

The chain joins TRBV9 to TRBJ1-2, with 7 bases fitting TRBD1. V lost 2 bases to trimming and J lost 3 bases; unmatched junction nucleotides: 7. This CDR3 is built from 15 residues. In germline, CDR1 is SGDLS, CDR2 YYNGEE. The CDR3 DNA reads TGTGCCAGCAGCGTCAGGACAGGAAGGGACTATGGCTACACCTTC. Translating gives CASSVRTGRDYGYTF.

V is TRBV5-4 and J is TRBJ2-1; 10 bases map to TRBD2. This CDR3 has 17 amino acids. Trimming took 0 bases from V and 0 from J; bases not matched to a gene: 3. Germline-derived CDR1 and CDR2 are SGHNT and YYREEE (reference sequence). The CDR3 nucleotides read TGTGCCAGCAGCTTGGCACCTAGCGGGAGCTCCTACAATGAGCAGTTCTTC. Its protein product is CASSLAPSGSSYNEQFF.